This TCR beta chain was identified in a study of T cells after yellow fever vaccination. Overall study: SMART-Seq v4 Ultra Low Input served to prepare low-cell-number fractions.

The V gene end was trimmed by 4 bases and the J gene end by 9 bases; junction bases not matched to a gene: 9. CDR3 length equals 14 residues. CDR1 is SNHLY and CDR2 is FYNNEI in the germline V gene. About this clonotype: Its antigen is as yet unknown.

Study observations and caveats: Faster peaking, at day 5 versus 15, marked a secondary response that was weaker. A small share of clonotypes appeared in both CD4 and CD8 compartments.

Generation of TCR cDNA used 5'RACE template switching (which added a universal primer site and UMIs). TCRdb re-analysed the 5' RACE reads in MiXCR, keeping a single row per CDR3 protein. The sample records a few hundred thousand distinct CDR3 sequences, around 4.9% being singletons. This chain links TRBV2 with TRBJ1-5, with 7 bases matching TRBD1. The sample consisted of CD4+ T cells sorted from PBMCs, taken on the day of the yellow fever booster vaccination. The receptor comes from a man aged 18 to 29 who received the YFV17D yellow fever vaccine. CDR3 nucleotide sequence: TGTGCCAGCAGTGCACAGGGGAATTCCCTGCCCCAGCATTTT. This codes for CASSAQGNSLPQHF. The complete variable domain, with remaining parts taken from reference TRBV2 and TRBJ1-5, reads EPEVTQTPSHQVTQMGQEVILRCVPISNHLYFYWYRQILGQKVEFLVSFYNNEISEKSEIFDDQFSVERPDGSNFTLKIRSTKLEDSAMYFCASSAQGNSLPQHFGDGTRLSIL.